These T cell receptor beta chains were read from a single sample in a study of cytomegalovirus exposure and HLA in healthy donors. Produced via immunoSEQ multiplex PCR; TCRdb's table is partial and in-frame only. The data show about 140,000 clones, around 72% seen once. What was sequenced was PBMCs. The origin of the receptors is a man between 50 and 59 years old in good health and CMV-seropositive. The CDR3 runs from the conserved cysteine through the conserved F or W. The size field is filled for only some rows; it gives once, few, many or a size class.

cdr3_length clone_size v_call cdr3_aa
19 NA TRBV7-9 CASSLSRPGATTYNSPLHF
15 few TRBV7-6 CASSLGASGGGEQFF
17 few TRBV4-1 CASSQDPAGGGNQPQHF
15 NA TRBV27 CASSPYDSLQETQYF
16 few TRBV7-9 CASSSRVTGTGEKLFF
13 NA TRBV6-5 CASRTPGQETQYF
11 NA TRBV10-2 CASTSTSGYTF
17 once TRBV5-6 CASSIGTSGRWSGELFF
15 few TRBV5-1 CASRPQATRDYEQYF
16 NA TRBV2 CASSELLAGVTDTQYF
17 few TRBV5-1 CASSHEVGTGVLDEQFF
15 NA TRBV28 CASIDGTASNQPQHF
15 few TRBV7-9 CASSHRTGSDSPLHF
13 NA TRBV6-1 CASTGVGVYEQYF
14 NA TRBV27 CASKMDRSKETQYF
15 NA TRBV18 CASSPLGRSNQPQHF
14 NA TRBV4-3 CASSQQQGSYEQYF
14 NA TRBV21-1 CASSKAAPQETQYF
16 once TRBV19 CASSIDSGRDTGELFF
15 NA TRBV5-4 CASSSSGANTGELFF
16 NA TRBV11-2 CASSLVAYRGMGEAFF
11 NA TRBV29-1 CSVPTDYGYTF